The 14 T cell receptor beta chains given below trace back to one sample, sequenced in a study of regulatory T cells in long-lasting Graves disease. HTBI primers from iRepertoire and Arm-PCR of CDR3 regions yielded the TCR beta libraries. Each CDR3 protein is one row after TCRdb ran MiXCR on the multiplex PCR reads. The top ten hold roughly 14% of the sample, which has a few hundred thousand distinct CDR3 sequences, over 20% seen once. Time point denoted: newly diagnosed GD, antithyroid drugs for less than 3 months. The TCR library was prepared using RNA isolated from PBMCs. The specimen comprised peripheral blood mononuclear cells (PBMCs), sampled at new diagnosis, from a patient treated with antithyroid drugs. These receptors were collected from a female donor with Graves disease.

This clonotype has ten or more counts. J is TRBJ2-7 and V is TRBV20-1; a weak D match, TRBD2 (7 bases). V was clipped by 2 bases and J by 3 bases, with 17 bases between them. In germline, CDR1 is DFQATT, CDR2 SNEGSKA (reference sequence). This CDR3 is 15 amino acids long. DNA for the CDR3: TGCAGTGCTAGACCCCTAGGGGGGGGGCTCTACGAGCAGTACTTC. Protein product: CSARPLGGGLYEQYF.

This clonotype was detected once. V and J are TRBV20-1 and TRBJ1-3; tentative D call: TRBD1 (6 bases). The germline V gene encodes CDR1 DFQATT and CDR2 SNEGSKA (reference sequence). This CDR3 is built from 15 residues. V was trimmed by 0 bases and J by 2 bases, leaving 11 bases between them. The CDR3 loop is CSARDRGMTGNTIYF. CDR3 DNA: TGCAGTGCTAGAGATAGGGGGATGACTGGAAACACCATATATTTT.

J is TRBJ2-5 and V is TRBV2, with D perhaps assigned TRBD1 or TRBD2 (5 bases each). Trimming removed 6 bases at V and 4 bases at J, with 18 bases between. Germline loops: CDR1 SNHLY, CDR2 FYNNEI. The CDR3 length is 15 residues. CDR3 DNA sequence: TGTGCCAGCAGCCAACGGGGCATGGGGAGAGAGACCCAGTACTTC. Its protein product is CASSQRGMGRETQYF. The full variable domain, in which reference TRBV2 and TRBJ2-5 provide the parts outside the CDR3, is EPEVTQTPSHQVTQMGQEVILRCVPISNHLYFYWYRQILGQKVEFLVSFYNNEISEKSEIFDDQFSVERPDGSNFTLKIRSTKLEDSAMYFCASSQRGMGRETQYFGPGTRLLVL.

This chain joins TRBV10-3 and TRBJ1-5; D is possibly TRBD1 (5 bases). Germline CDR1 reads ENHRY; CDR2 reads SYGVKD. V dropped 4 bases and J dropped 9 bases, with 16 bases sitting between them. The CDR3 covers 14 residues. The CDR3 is CAISVEGTSRPQHF. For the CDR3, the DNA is TGTGCCATCAGTGTTGAAGGGACCAGTCGGCCCCAGCATTTT.

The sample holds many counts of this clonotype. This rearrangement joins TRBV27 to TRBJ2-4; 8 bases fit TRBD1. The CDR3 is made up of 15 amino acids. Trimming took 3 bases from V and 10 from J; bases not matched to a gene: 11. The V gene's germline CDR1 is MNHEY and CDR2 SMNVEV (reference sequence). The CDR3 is CASSFHGQGIRIQYF. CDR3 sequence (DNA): TGTGCCAGCAGTTTCCATGGACAGGGCATTCGGATTCAGTACTTC.

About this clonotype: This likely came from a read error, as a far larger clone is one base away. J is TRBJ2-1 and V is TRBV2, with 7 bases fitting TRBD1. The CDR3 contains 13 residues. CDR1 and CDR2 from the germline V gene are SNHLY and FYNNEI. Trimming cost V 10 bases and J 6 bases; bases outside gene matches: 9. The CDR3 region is CANSSGTANEQFF. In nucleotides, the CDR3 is TGTGCCAACAGCTCCGGGACAGCCAATGAGCAGTTCTTC.

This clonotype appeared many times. The CDR3 reads CASSPQGISNQPQHF. The CDR3, as DNA: TGCGCCAGCAGCCCGCAGGGGATCAGCAATCAGCCCCAGCATTTT. The rearrangement uses TRBV5-1 and TRBJ1-5; D is possibly TRBD1 (6 bases). CDR3 size: 15 residues. V was cut by 4 bases and J by 1 base, with 12 bases left in between. Germline CDR1 reads SGHRS; CDR2 reads YFSETQ.

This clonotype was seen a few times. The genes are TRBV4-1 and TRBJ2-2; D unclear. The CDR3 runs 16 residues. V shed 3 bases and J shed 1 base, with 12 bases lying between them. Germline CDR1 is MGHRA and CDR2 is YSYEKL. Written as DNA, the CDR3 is TGCGCCAGCAGCCACCAGCCAGGCCAGAACACCGGGGAGCTGTTTTTT. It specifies CASSHQPGQNTGELFF.

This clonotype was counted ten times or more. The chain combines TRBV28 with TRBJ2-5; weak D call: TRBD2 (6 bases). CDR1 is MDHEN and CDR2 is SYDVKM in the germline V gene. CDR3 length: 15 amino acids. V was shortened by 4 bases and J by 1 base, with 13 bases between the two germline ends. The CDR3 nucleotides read TGTGCCAGCAGTTCTCCGGGGGATCGCCAAGAGACCCAGTACTTC. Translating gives CASSSPGDRQETQYF. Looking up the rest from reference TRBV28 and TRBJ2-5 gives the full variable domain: DVKVTQSSRYLVKRTGEKVFLECVQDMDHENMFWYRQDPGLGLRLIYFSYDVKMKEKGDIPEGYSVSREKKERFSLILESASTNQTSMYLCASSSPGDRQETQYFGPGTRLLVL.

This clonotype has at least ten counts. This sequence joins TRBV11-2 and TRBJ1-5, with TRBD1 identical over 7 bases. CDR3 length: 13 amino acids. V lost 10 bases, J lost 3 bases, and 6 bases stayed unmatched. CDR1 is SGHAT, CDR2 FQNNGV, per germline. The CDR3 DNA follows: TGTGCCACCTCCAGGGGGTCCAATCAGCCCCAGCATTTT. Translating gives CATSRGSNQPQHF. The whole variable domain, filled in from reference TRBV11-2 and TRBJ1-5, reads EAGVAQSPRYKIIEKRQSVAFWCNPISGHATLYWYQQILGQGPKLLIQFQNNGVVDDSQLPKDRFSAERLKGVDSTLKIQPAKLEDSAVYLCATSRGSNQPQHFGDGTRLSIL.

In nucleotides, the CDR3 is TGTGCCAGCAGCCAAGAAGACAGGGCTGGAAACACCATATATTTT. Translation: CASSQEDRAGNTIYF. The gene calls are TRBV4-2 and TRBJ1-3, with 7 bases identical to TRBD1. J was trimmed by 2 bases and V by 0 bases; bases with no gene match: 1. CDR3 length equals 15 residues. Germline CDR1 and CDR2: LGHNA and YNFKEQ.

CDR3 region: CASSLGQGHNQPQHF. Here the CDR3 DNA reads TGCGCCAGCAGCTTGGGACAGGGGCACAATCAGCCCCAGCATTTT. The V and J genes are TRBV5-1 and TRBJ1-5; 8 bases match TRBD1. The CDR3 covers 15 residues. V lost 0 bases to trimming and J lost 3 bases; unmatched junction nucleotides: 2. Looked up from germline, CDR1 is SGHRS and CDR2 is YFSETQ.

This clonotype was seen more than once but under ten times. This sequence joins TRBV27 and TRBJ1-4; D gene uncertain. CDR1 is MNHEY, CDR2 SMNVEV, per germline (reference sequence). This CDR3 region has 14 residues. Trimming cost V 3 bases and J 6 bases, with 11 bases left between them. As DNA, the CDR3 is TGTGCCAGCAGTTTGGGGAGGTGGGATGAAAAACTGTTTTTT. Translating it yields CASSLGRWDEKLFF.

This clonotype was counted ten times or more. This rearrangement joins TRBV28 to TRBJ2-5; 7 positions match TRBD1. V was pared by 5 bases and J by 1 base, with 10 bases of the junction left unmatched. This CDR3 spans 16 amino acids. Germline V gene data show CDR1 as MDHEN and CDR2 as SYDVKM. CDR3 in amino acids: CASSEYHGTVQETQYF. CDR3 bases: TGTGCCAGCAGTGAATACCACGGGACAGTCCAAGAGACCCAGTACTTC.